This TCR beta chain appears in the sequencing data of a study of vaccination and CD4 T cells after COVID-19 (dated by TCRdb to between 2021 and 2024). Regarding the research as a whole: SARS-CoV-2 positivity had been established in the convalescent patients by nasal swab PCR, and mild disease was recorded in nine or ten of these patients and severe disease in one. Participants got two doses of the Pfizer-BioNTech BNT162b2 vaccine (n=8) or two doses of the Moderna mRNA-1273 vaccine (n=2). Post-COVID blood samples from convalescent patients were collected a median of roughly 100 days after diagnosis, with a range of roughly 35 to 161 days. In the convalescent cohort there were six males and four females, among whom were two Hispanic individuals, seven Caucasians, two Asians and one multiracial person. The spike-specific CD4+ TCR repertoire was compared before and after mRNA vaccination in nine to ten COVID-19 convalescent patients and a few infection-naive healthy vaccine recipients. Overlapping spike peptide pools from SARS-CoV-2 and from the common cold coronaviruses HCoV-NL63, HCoV-OC43 and HCoV-229E were used as culture stimuli. Post-vaccine blood samples were taken a median of about 77 days after the second vaccine dose, with a range of roughly 13 to 250 days. Control cultures used a CEFX viral epitope pool as positive control, an HIV-1 Nef peptide pool as negative control, or no peptide.

General conclusions and limits of the study: Of the vaccine-specific clones in convalescent patients, 304 of 307, or nearly all, reacted only to SARS-CoV-2 spike and did not cross-react with common cold coronaviruses. Although the median number of SARS-CoV-2-reactive clonotypes went up from roughly 20 after infection to 38 after vaccination, the increase was not significant. The number of convalescent patients in the study was relatively small, and the study did not examine early timepoints following natural infection. In convalescent patients, a median roughly 87% of post-vaccine SARS-CoV-2-reactive clones were detected only after vaccination, and vaccine-specific priming was suggested by this finding.

The label giving this sample's treatment or condition can be read as: approximately 10-day PBMC culture with coronavirus spike peptide pools or control peptides (ViraFEST assay). The study used the ViraFEST assay, which expanded antigen-specific T cells with peptide pools and then identified expanded clonotypes by TCR sequencing. The convalescent patients' positive SARS-CoV-2 PCR tests were from March to December 2020, which was before the Alpha, Beta and Delta variants emerged in the United States. Approximately 2.1 million PBMCs per well were cultured in IMDM with approximately 5% human AB serum and roughly 9.3 IU/ml IL-2, plus 10 ug/ml peptide pools. On days 3 and 7, half of the culture medium was replaced with fresh IL-2-containing medium. CD4+ T cells were isolated after roughly nine days of culture through negative selection using the EasySep CD4+ T cell isolation kit. Ficoll-Paque Plus gradient centrifugation was used to isolate PBMCs from whole blood, and the isolated PBMCs were then either used fresh or cryopreserved at -140C. Each culture condition was generally run in triplicate wells.

To note about this clonotype: Its antigen is not yet known. It has no much larger one-base neighbor in the sample; base qualities were not kept.

The germline V gene (reference sequence) yields LGHDT for CDR1 and YNNKEL for CDR2. From its cysteine to its phenylalanine, the CDR3 spans 15 amino acids. The retained sequence is limited to the CDR3, 45 bases, with the frame set at the first base. Trimming costs V 6 bases and J 5 bases, and their ends lie 17 bases apart. The library was produced with PCR. At the Johns Hopkins FTIC core, DNA from the cultured CD4+ T cells underwent TCR sequencing with the Oncomine TCR Beta short-read assay. Genomic DNA was extracted from the cultured CD4+ T cells with the QIAamp micro DNA kit. Oncomine TCR Beta libraries from cultured CD4+ T cells were pooled using unique dual indexes and sequenced on an Illumina iSeq 100. In the paper's pipeline: Non-productive sequences were filtered out, and CDR3s that did not start with C, did not end with F or W, or were shorter than 7 amino acids were discarded. The MANAFEST web application identified antigen-specific clonotypes by comparing peptide-stimulated wells against reference wells and other culture wells. For a clone to be called positive, the clone needed an FDR below 0.05, an odds ratio above 5, and a productive frequency above 0.1% in at least two of three replicate wells. A clonotype was classed as cross-reactive if the clonotype showed significant expansion both in SARS-CoV-2 spike wells and in at least one common cold coronavirus spike condition. Levenshtein distances (stringdist) and unrooted phylogenetic trees (ape) in R version 3.6.1 were used to assess CDR3 homology. The raw public reads went through TCRdb reprocessing: fastp at Q25, MiXCR clone calling, in-frame beta chains kept. Merged by CDR3 protein, the rows form single entries marked with the most common genes and DNA. TCRdb's processing, not the authors', yielded these V and J calls. The sample profile shows approximately 18,000 distinct CDR3 sequences; over 50% of them were found once. The ten biggest clones cover 9.4% of the sample.

The receptor chain draws on TRBV3-1 and TRBJ2-1; a tentative D call is TRBD2 (7 bases match). The sample comprised CD4+ T cells from blood, cultured in vitro. This TCR was sampled from a human donor who had recovered from COVID-19. The DNA sequence is TGTGCCAGCAGGAGGGGGGGTCCCGGCCACAATGAGCAGTTCTTC. Its translation is CASRRGGPGHNEQFF.